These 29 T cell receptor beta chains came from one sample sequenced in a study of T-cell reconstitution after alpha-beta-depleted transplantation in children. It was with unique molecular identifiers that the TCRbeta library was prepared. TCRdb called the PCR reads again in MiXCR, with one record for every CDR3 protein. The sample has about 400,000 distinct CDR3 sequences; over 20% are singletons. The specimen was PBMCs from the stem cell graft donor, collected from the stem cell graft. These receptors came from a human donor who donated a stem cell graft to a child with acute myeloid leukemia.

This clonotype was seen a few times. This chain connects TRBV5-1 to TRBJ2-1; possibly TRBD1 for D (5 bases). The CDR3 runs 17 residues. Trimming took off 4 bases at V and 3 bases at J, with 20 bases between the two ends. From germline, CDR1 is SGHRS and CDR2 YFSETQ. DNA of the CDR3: TGCGCCAGCAGCCCTAGGACCCAGGGTAGGGTCTACAATGAGCAGTTCTTC. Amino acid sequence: CASSPRTQGRVYNEQFF.

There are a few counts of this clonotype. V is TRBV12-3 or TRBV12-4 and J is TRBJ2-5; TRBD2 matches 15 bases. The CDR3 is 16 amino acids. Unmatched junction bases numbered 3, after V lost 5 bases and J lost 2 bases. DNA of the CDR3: TGTGCCAGCAGTCAGGGACTAGCGGGGGGACAAGAGACCCAGTACTTC. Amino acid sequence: CASSQGLAGGQETQYF.

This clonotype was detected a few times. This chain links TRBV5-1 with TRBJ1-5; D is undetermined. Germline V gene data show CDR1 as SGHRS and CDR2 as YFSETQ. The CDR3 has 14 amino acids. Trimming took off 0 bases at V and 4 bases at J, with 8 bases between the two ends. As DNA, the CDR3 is TGCGCCAGCAGCTTGGGAGACCGTAATCAGCCCCAGCATTTT. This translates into CASSLGDRNQPQHF.

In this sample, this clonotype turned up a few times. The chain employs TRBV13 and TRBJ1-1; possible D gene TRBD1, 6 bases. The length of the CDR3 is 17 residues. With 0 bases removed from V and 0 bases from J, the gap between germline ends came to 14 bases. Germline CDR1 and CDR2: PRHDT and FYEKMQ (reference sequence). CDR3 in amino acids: CASSLGQGSYMNTEAFF. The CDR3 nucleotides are TGTGCCAGCAGCTTAGGACAGGGATCTTACATGAACACTGAAGCTTTCTTT.

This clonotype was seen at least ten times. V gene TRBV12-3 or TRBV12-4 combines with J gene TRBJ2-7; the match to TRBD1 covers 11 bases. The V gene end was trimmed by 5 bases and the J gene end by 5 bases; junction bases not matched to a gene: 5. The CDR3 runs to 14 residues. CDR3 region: CASSPGQGDDEQYF. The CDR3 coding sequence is TGTGCCAGCAGTCCGGGACAGGGGGACGACGAGCAGTACTTC.

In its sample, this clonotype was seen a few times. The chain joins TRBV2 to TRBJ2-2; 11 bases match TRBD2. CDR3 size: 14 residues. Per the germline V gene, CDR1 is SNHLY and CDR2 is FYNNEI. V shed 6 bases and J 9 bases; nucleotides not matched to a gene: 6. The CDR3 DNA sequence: TGTGCCAGCAGCGCTAGCGGGAGGAGGCGGGAGCTGTTTTTT. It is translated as CASSASGRRRELFF. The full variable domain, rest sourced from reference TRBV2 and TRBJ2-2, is EPEVTQTPSHQVTQMGQEVILRCVPISNHLYFYWYRQILGQKVEFLVSFYNNEISEKSEIFDDQFSVERPDGSNFTLKIRSTKLEDSAMYFCASSASGRRRELFFGEGSRLTVL.

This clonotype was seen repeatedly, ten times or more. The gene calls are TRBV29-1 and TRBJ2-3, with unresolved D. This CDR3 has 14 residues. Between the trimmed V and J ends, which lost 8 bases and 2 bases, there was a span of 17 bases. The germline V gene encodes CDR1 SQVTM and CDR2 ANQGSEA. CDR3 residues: CSHEPDGYTDTQYF. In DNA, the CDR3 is TGCAGCCACGAGCCGGATGGGTACACAGATACGCAGTATTTT.

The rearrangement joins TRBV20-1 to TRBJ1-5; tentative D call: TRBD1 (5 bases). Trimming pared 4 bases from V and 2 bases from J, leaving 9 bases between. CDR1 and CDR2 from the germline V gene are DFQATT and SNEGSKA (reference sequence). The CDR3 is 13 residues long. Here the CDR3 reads CSAKPRGNQPQHF. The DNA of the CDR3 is TGCAGTGCTAAACCCAGGGGCAATCAGCCCCAGCATTTT.

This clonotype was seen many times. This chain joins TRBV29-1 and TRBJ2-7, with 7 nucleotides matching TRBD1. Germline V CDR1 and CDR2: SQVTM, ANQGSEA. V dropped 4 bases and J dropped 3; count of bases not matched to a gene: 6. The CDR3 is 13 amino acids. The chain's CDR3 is CSVGDRPFYEQYF. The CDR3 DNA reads TGCAGCGTTGGGGACAGACCTTTCTACGAGCAGTACTTC.

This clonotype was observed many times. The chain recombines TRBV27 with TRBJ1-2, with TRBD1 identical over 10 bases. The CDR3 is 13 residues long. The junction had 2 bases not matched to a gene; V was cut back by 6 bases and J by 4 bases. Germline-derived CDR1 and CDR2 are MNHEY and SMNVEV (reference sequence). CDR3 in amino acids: CASRTGGGYGYTF. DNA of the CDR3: TGTGCCAGCAGGACAGGGGGCGGCTATGGCTACACCTTC.

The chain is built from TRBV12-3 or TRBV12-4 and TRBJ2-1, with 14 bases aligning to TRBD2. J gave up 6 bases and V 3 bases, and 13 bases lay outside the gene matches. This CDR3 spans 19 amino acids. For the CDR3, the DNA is TGTGCCAGCAGTTTTGGCCCGAAGACTAGCGGGAGGGGATCCAATGAGCAGTTCTTC. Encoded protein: CASSFGPKTSGRGSNEQFF.

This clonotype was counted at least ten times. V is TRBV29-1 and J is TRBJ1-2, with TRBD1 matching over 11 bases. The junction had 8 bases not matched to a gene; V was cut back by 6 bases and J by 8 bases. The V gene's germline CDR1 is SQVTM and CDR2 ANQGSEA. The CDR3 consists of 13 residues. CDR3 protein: CSVKDRGQWGYTF. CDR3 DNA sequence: TGCAGCGTCAAGGACAGGGGGCAATGGGGCTACACCTTC.

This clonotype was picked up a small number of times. The CDR3 DNA is TGCAGTGCTAGTGACAGGGGGCGATATCAGCCCCAGCATTTT. This sequence encodes CSASDRGRYQPQHF. J is TRBJ1-5 and V is TRBV20-1; 10 nucleotides agree with TRBD1. The length of the CDR3 is 14 residues. After removal of 3 bases from V and 5 bases from J, the junction contained 4 bases not matched to a gene. The V gene's germline CDR1 is DFQATT and CDR2 SNEGSKA (reference sequence).

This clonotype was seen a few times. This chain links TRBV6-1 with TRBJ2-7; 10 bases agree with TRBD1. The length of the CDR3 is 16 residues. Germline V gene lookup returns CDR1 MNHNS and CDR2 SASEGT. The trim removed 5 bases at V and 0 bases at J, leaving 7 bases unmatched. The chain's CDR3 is CASSIGTGALSYEQYF. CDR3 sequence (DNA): TGTGCCAGCAGTATCGGGACAGGGGCCCTCTCCTACGAGCAGTACTTC.

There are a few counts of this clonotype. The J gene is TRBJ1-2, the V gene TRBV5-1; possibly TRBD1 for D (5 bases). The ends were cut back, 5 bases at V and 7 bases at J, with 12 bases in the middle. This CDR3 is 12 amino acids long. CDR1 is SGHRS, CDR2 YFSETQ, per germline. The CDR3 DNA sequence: TGCGCCAGCAGGGATGGGGACGGTGGCTACACCTTC. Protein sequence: CASRDGDGGYTF.

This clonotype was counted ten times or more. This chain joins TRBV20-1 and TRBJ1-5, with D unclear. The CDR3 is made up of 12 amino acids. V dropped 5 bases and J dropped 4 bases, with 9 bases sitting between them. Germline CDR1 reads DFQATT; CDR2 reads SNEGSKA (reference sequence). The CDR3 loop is CSARWRNQPQHF. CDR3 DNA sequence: TGCAGTGCTCGGTGGAGGAATCAGCCCCAGCATTTT.

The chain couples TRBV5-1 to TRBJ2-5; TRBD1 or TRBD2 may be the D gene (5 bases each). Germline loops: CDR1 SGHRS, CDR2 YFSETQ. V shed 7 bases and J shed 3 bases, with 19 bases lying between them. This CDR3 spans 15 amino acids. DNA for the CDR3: TGCGCCAGCGCCGCACCAGGGAAGAGGGAAGAGACCCAGTACTTC. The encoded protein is CASAAPGKREETQYF.

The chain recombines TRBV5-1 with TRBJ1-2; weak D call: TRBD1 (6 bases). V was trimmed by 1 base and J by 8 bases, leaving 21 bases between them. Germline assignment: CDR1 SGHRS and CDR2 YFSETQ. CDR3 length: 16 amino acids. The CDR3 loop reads CASSLNSAAGAGGYTF. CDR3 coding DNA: TGCGCCAGCAGCTTGAATTCAGCGGCAGGGGCCGGAGGCTACACCTTC.

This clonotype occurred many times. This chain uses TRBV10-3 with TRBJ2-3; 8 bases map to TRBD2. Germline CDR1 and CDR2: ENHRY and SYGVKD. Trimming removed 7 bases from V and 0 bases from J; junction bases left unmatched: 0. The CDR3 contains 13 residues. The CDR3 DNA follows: TGTGCCATCACTAGCGGGAGCACAGATACGCAGTATTTT. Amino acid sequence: CAITSGSTDTQYF.

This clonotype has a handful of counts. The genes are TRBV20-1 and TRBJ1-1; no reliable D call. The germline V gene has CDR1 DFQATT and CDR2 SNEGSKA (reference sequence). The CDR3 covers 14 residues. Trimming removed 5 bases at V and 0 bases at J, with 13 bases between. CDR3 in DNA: TGCAGTGCTGAGGGAGGACGGTTGAACACTGAAGCTTTCTTT. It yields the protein CSAEGGRLNTEAFF.

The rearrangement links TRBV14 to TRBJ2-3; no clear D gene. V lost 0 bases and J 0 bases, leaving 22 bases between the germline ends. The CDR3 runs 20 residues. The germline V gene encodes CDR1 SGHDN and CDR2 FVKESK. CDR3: CASSQDLVTEFRSSTDTQYF. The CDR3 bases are TGTGCCAGCAGCCAAGATCTTGTAACTGAATTCCGGTCTAGCACAGATACGCAGTATTTT.

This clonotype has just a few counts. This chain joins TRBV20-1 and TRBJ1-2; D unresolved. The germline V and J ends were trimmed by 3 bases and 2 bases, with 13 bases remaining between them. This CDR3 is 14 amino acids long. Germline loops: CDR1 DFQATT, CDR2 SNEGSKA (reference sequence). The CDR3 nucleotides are TGCAGTGCTAGTCTGGACGTCCCGAACTATGGCTACACCTTC. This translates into CSASLDVPNYGYTF.

The CDR3 coding sequence is TGTGCCAGCAGTTTAGAGAGCCAGCAAGAGACCCAGTACTTC. It translates to CASSLESQQETQYF. The rearrangement uses TRBV12-3 or TRBV12-4 and TRBJ2-5; unclear D gene. This CDR3 has 14 amino acids. V lost 1 base and J 2 bases, leaving 8 bases between the germline ends.

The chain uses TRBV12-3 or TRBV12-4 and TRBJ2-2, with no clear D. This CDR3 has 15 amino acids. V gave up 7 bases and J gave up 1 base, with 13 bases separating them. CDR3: CASTARGVNTGELFF. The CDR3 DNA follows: TGTGCCAGCACTGCGCGTGGAGTGAACACCGGGGAGCTGTTTTTT.

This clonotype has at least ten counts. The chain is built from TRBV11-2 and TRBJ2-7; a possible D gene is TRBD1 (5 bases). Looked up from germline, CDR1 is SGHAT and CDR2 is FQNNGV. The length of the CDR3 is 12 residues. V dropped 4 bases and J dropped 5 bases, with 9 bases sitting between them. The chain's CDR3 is CASSSQANEQYF. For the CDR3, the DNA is TGTGCCAGCAGCTCACAGGCGAACGAGCAGTACTTC. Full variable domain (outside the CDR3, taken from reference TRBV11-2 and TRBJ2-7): EAGVAQSPRYKIIEKRQSVAFWCNPISGHATLYWYQQILGQGPKLLIQFQNNGVVDDSQLPKDRFSAERLKGVDSTLKIQPAKLEDSAVYLCASSSQANEQYFGPGTRLTVT.

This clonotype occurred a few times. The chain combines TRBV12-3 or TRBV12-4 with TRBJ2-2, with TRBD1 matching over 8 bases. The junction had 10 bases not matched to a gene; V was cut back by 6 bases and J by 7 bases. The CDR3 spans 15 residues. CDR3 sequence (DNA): TGTGCCAGCAGATCCGACAGGGGCGGGGTCGGGGAGCTGTTTTTT. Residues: CASRSDRGGVGELFF.

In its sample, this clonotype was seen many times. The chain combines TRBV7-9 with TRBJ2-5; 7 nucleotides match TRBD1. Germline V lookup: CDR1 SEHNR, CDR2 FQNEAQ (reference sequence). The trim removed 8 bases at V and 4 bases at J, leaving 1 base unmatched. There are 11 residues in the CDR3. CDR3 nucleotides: TGTGCCAGCGGGGACAGAGAGACCCAGTACTTC. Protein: CASGDRETQYF.

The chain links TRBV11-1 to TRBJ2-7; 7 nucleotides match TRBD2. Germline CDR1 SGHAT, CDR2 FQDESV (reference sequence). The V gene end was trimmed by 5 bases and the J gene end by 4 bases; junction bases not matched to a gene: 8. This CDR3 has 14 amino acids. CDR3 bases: TGTGCCAGCAGCATCCGGGAGGTACGGTACGAGCAGTACTTC. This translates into CASSIREVRYEQYF.

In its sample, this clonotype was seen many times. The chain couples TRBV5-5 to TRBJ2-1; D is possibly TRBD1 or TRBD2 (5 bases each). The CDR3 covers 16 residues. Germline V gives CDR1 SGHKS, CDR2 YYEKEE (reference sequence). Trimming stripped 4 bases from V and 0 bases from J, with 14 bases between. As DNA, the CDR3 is TGTGCCAGCAGCCAACTCGGGACGAGCTCCTACAATGAGCAGTTCTTC. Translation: CASSQLGTSSYNEQFF.